This section outlines one TCR beta chain sequence together with its context. This clone's antigen is unknown. No qualities accompany the bases; no much larger clone lies one base away. Each donor gave one peripheral blood draw, averaging approximately 110 mL, which was collected into heparinised tubes. Using a panel that included CD45RO, CCR7, CD25, CD127, CD95 and CD27, naive, central memory, regulatory and stem cell-like memory CD4+ T cells were sorted on a BD FACSAria II. Purity was above 95% for every sorted population. PBMCs were isolated immediately by Lymphoprep density gradient centrifugation and stained directly without culture. So that batch effects would be minimized, each experiment stained and sorted samples in pairs, pairing one healthy donor with one patient. Via the germline V gene, CDR1 is KGHSH and CDR2 LQKENI. Deletion took 1 base off V and 3 bases off J, with a span of 12 bases between the germline ends. The CDR3 goes from the cysteine to the phenylalanine over 15 residues. Left in the record is the CDR3 DNA by itself, 45 bases read in frame from the first base.

These data are taken from a study of beta chain features in type 1 diabetes listed by TCRdb under 2018. Describing the broader study: No differences in mean age, gender distribution, total cell number or subset yield were found between patients and healthy donors. Across all samples, 107,917,701 sorted cells were examined, and cell number per subset correlated strongly with RNA yield. Regulatory and stem cell-like memory subsets were obtained from only 8 patients and roughly eight healthy donors, while naive and central memory subsets were obtained from all 28 donors. In the study, recently diagnosed type 1 diabetes patients and matched healthy donors were compared on the TCRB repertoires of their sorted circulating CD4+ T cell subsets.

The entire isolated RNA was reverse transcribed using the High Capacity cDNA Reverse Transcription Kit, and thus expressed TCRB transcripts were sequenced. Deep immunoSEQ sequencing was performed on naive, central memory and regulatory T cell samples, with an average of about 4 million total reads per sample. Sorted cells were lysed in RLT buffer and RNA was extracted with DNase-treated RNeasy Micro or Mini kits, depending on cell number. To prevent cross-contamination, each cell subset was processed individually, whereas patient and healthy donor samples were processed jointly. Using the immunoSEQ multiplex PCR, TCRB sequences were amplified from cDNA into 87-bp fragments spanning the CDR3 region. Amplicons were sequenced on the Illumina HiSeq platform. Turning to the authors' computational methods: Synthetic template baselines were used to correct PCR bias computationally, reads within Hamming distance 2 were collapsed together, and singletons that could not be merged were discarded. Reads were aligned to IMGT to assign V, D and J genes, CDR3 length, and insertions or deletions at six rearrangement sites. Within each subset, clonotype counts were normalized to the number of sorted cells before true diversity and Gini coefficients were calculated with the tcR R package. The overlap coefficient, calculated on TCRB nucleotide sequences, was used to quantify repertoire sharing. Out-of-frame TCRB sequences from naive cells were analyzed to stand in for the pre-selection repertoire. TCRdb re-hosts the immuneACCESS table, in-frame sequences only. Its copies lack some clones; in the studies checked, an unresolved V gene accounts for under half of them, and the cause for the rest is not known. V, J and clone size reflect that table, while D and trimming were determined from the DNA. The sample contains 970,000 or so clones, about a sixth of them found a single time. The ten largest make up 0.02% to 0.03% of the sample.

Findings and caveats that apply to the study as a whole: PCR may preferentially amplify shorter templates, but because patient and control samples were amplified and corrected together, any resulting skew would affect both groups equally. Only small numbers of individuals were included in the HLA sub-analyses, which left unresolved whether HLA type had any influence on TCRB rearrangement. At VDJ recombination sites, patients with type 1 diabetes made fewer insertions and deleted more nucleotides, a pattern implying thymic rearrangement abnormalities. Because cDNA was sequenced instead of genomic DNA, highly expressing activated cells could be over-represented, though the groups showed no difference in activation or CD3 levels. A moderate but significant shortening of TCRB CDR3 length was observed in type 1 diabetes patients in all four CD4+ subsets. Naive, central memory and regulatory TCRB repertoires appeared to be more similar among patients than among healthy donors.

This TCR was recovered from a woman between 18 and 29 years old in good health. The material sequenced was naive CD4+ T cells from blood. The label giving this sample's cell subset or site can be read as: true naive CD4+ T cells. The chain employs TRBV18 and TRBJ1-1; no D gene can be assigned with confidence. The CDR3 region reads CASSPQRGMDTEAFF. Read as DNA, the sequence is TGTGCCAGCTCACCACAGCGTGGGATGGACACTGAAGCTTTCTTT.